Shown below are 23 T cell receptor beta chains from a single sample sequenced in a study of blood T cells in healthy people across ages. The second PCR ran roughly 6 to 11 cycles with a sample-barcoded 5' primer and J-beta primers. TCRdb passed the 5' RACE reads through MiXCR, listing each CDR3 protein once. The sample includes nearly 800,000 distinct CDR3 sequences, roughly 25% of them seen just once. This sample was shared with a second study, whose subject was T cells of mothers and their children.

Sequencing was done on a sample of blood. All receptors derive from a boy between 10 and 17 years old in good health.

J is TRBJ2-5 and V is TRBV20-1; unclear D gene. Trimming left V 2 bases short and J 2 bases short, with 12 bases between. CDR3 length: 14 residues. The germline V gene encodes CDR1 DFQATT and CDR2 SNEGSKA (reference sequence). The CDR3 sequence: CSARLAVTQETQYF. CDR3 nucleotide sequence: TGCAGTGCTAGACTCGCGGTGACGCAAGAGACCCAGTACTTC.

This sequence joins TRBV6-2 or TRBV6-3 and TRBJ1-5, with D perhaps matching TRBD1 (6 bases). The germline V gene has CDR1 MNHEY and CDR2 SVGEGT. The CDR3 sequence is 14 residues long. V dropped 8 bases and J dropped 4 bases, with 15 bases sitting between them. The CDR3 spells CASLSDRYNQPQHF. The CDR3 DNA sequence: TGTGCCAGCCTCTCCGACAGGTATAATCAGCCCCAGCATTTT.

V gene TRBV18 combines with J gene TRBJ2-5, with D possibly TRBD2 on 5 matching bases. In germline, CDR1 is KGHSH, CDR2 LQKENI. This CDR3 has 14 amino acids. V was clipped by 3 bases and J by 5 bases, with 13 bases between them. The CDR3 is CASSPAASRETQYF. The CDR3 DNA follows: TGTGCCAGCTCACCCGCGGCTAGCCGGGAGACCCAGTACTTC.

The V call is TRBV7-9, the J call TRBJ2-7; 9 bases map to TRBD1. The CDR3 length is 16 residues. Trimming cost V 5 bases and J 2 bases; bases outside gene matches: 10. Germline assignment: CDR1 SEHNR and CDR2 FQNEAQ (reference sequence). CDR3: CASSATTGQGPYEQYF. Here the CDR3 DNA reads TGTGCCAGCAGCGCCACGACGGGACAGGGTCCCTACGAGCAGTACTTC.

The chain has TRBV5-5 and TRBJ1-1; D is unresolved. The CDR3 contains 19 residues. Trimming shortened V by 4 bases and J by 0 bases, and 25 bases separated the two germline ends. Germline CDR1 SGHKS, CDR2 YYEKEE (reference sequence). CDR3 DNA sequence: TGTGCCAGCAGCGTGGCCGGTTGGGTAGTGTACCGAATGAACACTGAAGCTTTCTTT. Encoded protein: CASSVAGWVVYRMNTEAFF.

This clonotype has a handful of counts. V gene TRBV29-1 combines with J gene TRBJ1-4; D may be TRBD1 (6 bases). This CDR3 has 14 amino acids. The V and J ends lost 0 bases and 7 bases respectively, with 12 bases between them. CDR1 is SQVTM, CDR2 ANQGSEA, per germline. CDR3 sequence reads: CSVEEQGDGEKLFF. CDR3 nucleotides: TGCAGCGTTGAAGAACAGGGCGACGGTGAAAAACTGTTTTTT.

V gene TRBV7-9 combines with J gene TRBJ1-5; no definite D call. Germline values: CDR1 SEHNR, CDR2 FQNEAQ (reference sequence). V lost 5 bases and J 0 bases, leaving 11 bases between the germline ends. This CDR3 region has 15 residues. The CDR3 DNA reads TGTGCCAGCAGCGGAGACGGGTCTAGCAATCAGCCCCAGCATTTT. The encoded protein is CASSGDGSSNQPQHF. Full variable domain (outside the CDR3, taken from reference TRBV7-9 and TRBJ1-5): DTGVSQNPRHKITKRGQNVTFRCDPISEHNRLYWYRQTLGQGPEFLTYFQNEAQLEKSRLLSDRFSAERPKGSFSTLEIQRTEQGDSAMYLCASSGDGSSNQPQHFGDGTRLSIL.

The chain combines TRBV6-2 or TRBV6-3 with TRBJ2-5; possible D gene TRBD2, 7 bases. Germline CDR1 MNHEY, CDR2 SVGEGT. This CDR3 region has 16 residues. The germline V and J ends were trimmed by 4 bases and 6 bases, with 21 bases remaining between them. Written as DNA, the CDR3 is TGTGCCAGCAGTTCTTCCCAAGCGGGGCGGGGGCAGACCCAGTACTTC. It is translated as CASSSSQAGRGQTQYF.

The rearrangement links TRBV7-3 to TRBJ2-3; D might be TRBD2 (5 bases). This CDR3 is built from 18 residues. Germline CDR1 reads SGHTA; CDR2 reads FQGTGA. Trimming removed 0 bases at V and 0 bases at J, with 16 bases between. The CDR3 DNA reads TGTGCCAGCAGCTTAACGGGAGCAGTTGCTACTAGCACAGATACGCAGTATTTT. Its translation is CASSLTGAVATSTDTQYF. Filled out from reference TRBV7-3 and TRBJ2-3, the complete variable domain reads GAGVSQTPSNKVTEKGKYVELRCDPISGHTALYWYRQSLGQGPEFLIYFQGTGAADDSGLPNDRFFAVRPEGSVSTLKIQRTERGDSAVYLCASSLTGAVATSTDTQYFGPGTRLTVL.

The rearrangement uses TRBV5-5 and TRBJ2-7; D gene uncertain. The J call is in doubt because the DNA end fits TRBJ2-1 better. This CDR3 spans 15 amino acids. Germline V gene lookup returns CDR1 SGHKS and CDR2 YYEKEE (reference sequence). This CDR3 reads CASSLLDPRNNEQFF. DNA of the CDR3: TGTGCCAGCAGCTTACTGGACCCGAGGAACAATGAGCAGTTCTTC.

This CDR3 reads CSARGGTSLYEQYF. For the CDR3, the DNA is TGCAGTGCTAGAGGCGGGACTAGTCTCTACGAGCAGTACTTC. The chain carries TRBV20-1 and TRBJ2-1; 8 bases agree with TRBD2. The tail of the sequence fits TRBJ2-7 better, so the J call may be wrong. The V gene's germline CDR1 is DFQATT and CDR2 SNEGSKA (reference sequence). The CDR3 is 14 amino acids.

A note on this clonotype: This clone may be a read error of a much larger clone one base away. The CDR3 ends on some other residue instead of the conserved phenylalanine or tryptophan, so this is likely a read error. The chain couples TRBV29-1 to TRBJ2-5, with 9 bases that match TRBD1. The closer fit of TRBJ2-7 to the DNA end suggests the J call may be wrong. The CDR3 is made up of 13 amino acids. Germline V CDR1 and CDR2: SQVTM, ANQGSEA. CDR3 DNA: TGCAGCGGCCGACAGGGGGAAGGCTACGAGCAGTACTAC. Translated, it gives CSGRQGEGYEQYY.

The genes are TRBV10-3 and TRBJ1-2; TRBD1 agrees at 10 bases. From germline, CDR1 is ENHRY and CDR2 SYGVKD. This CDR3 has 13 residues. J lost 5 bases, V lost 7 bases, and 4 bases had no gene match. CDR3 residues: CAINRDRGYGYTF. CDR3 nucleotides: TGTGCCATCAACCGGGACAGGGGTTATGGCTACACCTTC.

The J gene is TRBJ1-4, the V gene TRBV7-9, with TRBD1 matching over 7 bases. CDR1 SEHNR and CDR2 FQNEAQ come from the germline V gene (reference sequence). This CDR3 region has 15 residues. Losses at the gene ends were 5 bases for V and 4 bases for J; bases not matched to a gene: 7. In nucleotides, the CDR3 is TGTGCCAGCAGCCCAGGGACAGTCAATAATGAAAAACTGTTTTTT. Residues: CASSPGTVNNEKLFF.

The chain has TRBV7-9 and TRBJ2-1, with 8 positions matching TRBD2. From germline, CDR1 is SEHNR and CDR2 FQNEAQ (reference sequence). V dropped 7 bases and J dropped 9; count of bases not matched to a gene: 11. The CDR3 has 14 residues. This CDR3 is CASTIGGGQVEQFF. In nucleotides, the CDR3 is TGTGCCAGCACGATTGGCGGGGGGCAGGTTGAGCAGTTCTTC.

In its sample, this clonotype was seen a few times. This sequence joins TRBV7-6 and TRBJ2-5; D possibly corresponds to TRBD1 (6 bases). The CDR3 contains 16 residues. Germline assignment: CDR1 SGHVS and CDR2 FNYEAQ. Trimming stripped 1 base from V and 4 bases from J, with 16 bases between. CDR3 residues: CASSLVKSGVGETQYF. The DNA for the CDR3 is TGTGCCAGCAGCTTAGTTAAATCAGGGGTGGGAGAGACCCAGTACTTC.

This clonotype was counted a few times. CDR3 nucleotides: TGTGCCAGTAGTAAGGGACAGAAGAATGAGCAGTTCTTC. This encodes CASSKGQKNEQFF. The chain is built from TRBV19 and TRBJ2-7; 7 positions match TRBD1. The tail of the sequence fits TRBJ2-1 better, so the J call may be wrong. This CDR3 has 13 residues. The germline CDR1 and CDR2 sequences are LNHDA and SQIVND (reference sequence).

This clonotype has only a few counts. The J gene is TRBJ2-7, the V gene TRBV5-8, with D uncertain. This CDR3 has 13 residues. The germline V gene encodes CDR1 SGHTS and CDR2 YDEGEE. The V end lost 1 base, the J end lost 8 bases, and 13 bases lay between the germline ends. Here the CDR3 DNA reads TGTGCCAGCAGCTTGTCCGTCGGTACCAAGCAGTACTTC. Protein: CASSLSVGTKQYF.

This clonotype was counted between two and nine times. The genes are TRBV24-1 and TRBJ2-1; D is unresolved. Trimming stripped 8 bases from V and 4 bases from J, with 8 bases between. The germline gives CDR1 KGHDR, CDR2 SFDVKD. The length of the CDR3 is 12 residues. CDR3: CATTDGYNEQFF. In DNA, the CDR3 is TGTGCCACCACGGACGGGTACAATGAGCAGTTCTTC.

This clonotype was counted ten times or more. The J gene is TRBJ2-3, the V gene TRBV6-4; 8 nucleotides agree with TRBD2. The V gene's germline CDR1 is MRHNA and CDR2 SNTAGT. V lost 2 bases, J lost 5 bases, and 9 bases stayed unmatched. The length of the CDR3 is 16 residues. CDR3: CASSDGSGGSGDTQYF. The CDR3 bases are TGTGCCAGCAGTGACGGGAGCGGGGGTAGTGGAGATACGCAGTATTTT.

This clonotype was recorded only once. This chain links TRBV7-9 with TRBJ2-3, with 11 bases aligning to TRBD2. The junction had 12 bases not matched to a gene; V was cut back by 5 bases and J by 5 bases. This CDR3 region has 17 residues. CDR1 and CDR2 from the germline V gene are SEHNR and FQNEAQ (reference sequence). The CDR3 DNA reads as TGTGCCAGCAGCCAGGCCGAGGGGCTAGCGGGAGGAGATACGCAGTATTTT. As protein: CASSQAEGLAGGDTQYF. Based on the CDR3 plus reference TRBV7-9 and TRBJ2-3, the full variable domain is DTGVSQNPRHKITKRGQNVTFRCDPISEHNRLYWYRQTLGQGPEFLTYFQNEAQLEKSRLLSDRFSAERPKGSFSTLEIQRTEQGDSAMYLCASSQAEGLAGGDTQYFGPGTRLTVL.

As regards this clonotype: A junction boundary mismatches the germline segment, possibly from a read error. The chain is built from TRBV7-2 and TRBJ1-5; 9 bases map to TRBD1. The germline V gene encodes CDR1 SGHTA and CDR2 FQGNSA. The CDR3 consists of 15 residues. The CDR3 nucleotides are TGTGCCGGCAGCCCCGGACAGGGGTTCAATCAGCCCCAGCATTTT. Protein: CAGSPGQGFNQPQHF.

This clonotype was counted only a few times. The chain couples TRBV5-1 to TRBJ2-1, with 7 nucleotides matching TRBD1. This CDR3 is built from 15 residues. The germline gives CDR1 SGHRS, CDR2 YFSETQ. J lost 2 bases, V lost 4 bases, and 6 bases had no gene match. CDR3 nucleotide sequence: TGCGCCAGCAGCCTACAGGGGACAACCTACAATGAGCAGTTCTTC. This sequence encodes CASSLQGTTYNEQFF.